This record looks at one T cell receptor beta chain sequence and its context. V shed 1 base and J 9 bases; nucleotides not matched to a gene: 8. CDR3 length: 17 amino acids. The germline gives CDR1 KGHDR, CDR2 SFDVKD. These data come from a study of blood T cell repertoires in COVID-19. Study summary: Samples representing acute and convalescent COVID-19 were sourced from the United States, Italy and Spain. The analysed material was cDNA or gDNA that came from T cells, B-cell-depleted T cells, or PBMCs.

Under the authors' procedure: Nucleated cell number was recorded as an estimate derived from reference gene primer amplification. This table comes from immunoSEQ multiplex PCR, and its TCRdb copy is limited to in-frame clones, with some not included. D and trimming come from the DNA, and the V and J calls and clone size come from that table. The table records fewer than 200,000 clones, approximately 86% of them present only once. This TCR came from a man aged 35-49 years with active or convalescent COVID-19. Sequenced: peripheral blood. This rearrangement joins TRBV24-1 to TRBJ2-3; TRBD2 matches 14 bases. The CDR3 protein is CATSDFGLAGGLRTQYF. In DNA form, the CDR3 reads TGTGCCACCAGTGATTTCGGACTAGCGGGGGGTCTAAGGACGCAGTATTTT.